This TCR beta chain appears in the sequencing data of a study of cytomegalovirus exposure and HLA in healthy donors. Study-level background: Early released data had around 88 million unique TCRs, all coming from HLA-typed donors.

V gave up 0 bases and J gave up 5 bases, with 14 bases separating them. This CDR3 contains 16 residues. Germline assignment: CDR1 WSHSY and CDR2 SAAADI. A note on this clone: Its antigen is undetermined.

PCR used 60 Vbeta primers and 13 Jbeta primers. The table came from immunoSEQ multiplex PCR; TCRdb's copy has only in-frame clones and leaves some out. Altogether about 180,000 clones are present, roughly 83% being singletons, with the ten largest covering 1.2%. Regarding the study as a whole: Reportedly, HLA-A and HLA-B alleles of most subjects were accurately predicted from TCR beta. Later analysis associated a missense DCLRE1C variant with TCR beta V- and J-gene trimming. Further analysis was carried out later, and it showed several of the most significant clusters appearing linked to common viral pathogens.

The source material was PBMCs. The J gene is TRBJ1-3, the V gene TRBV10-2; a possible D gene is TRBD1 (5 bases). The sequence came from a boy between 2 and 10 years old in good health and CMV-seronegative. The CDR3 reads CASSESGGTRRNTIYF. The CDR3 DNA follows: TGCGCCAGCAGTGAGTCGGGGGGAACAAGACGAAACACCATATATTTT.